One and the same sample provided the 8 T cell receptor beta chains below, sequenced in a study of long-term antiretroviral therapy in people with HIV. Survey level was the resolution at which the v3.0 immunoSEQ assay ran. Generated by immunoSEQ multiplex PCR, the TCRdb table keeps only in-frame clones and is missing some. The sample has more than 20,000 clones, around 86% seen once. Sequencing used unsorted PBMCs, obtained 1.9 years after starting antiretroviral therapy. These TCRs come from a woman aged 25-40 years with HIV.

The V gene is TRBV4-2, the J gene TRBJ2-3; 9 bases fit TRBD2. This CDR3 has 14 amino acids. Trimming took 5 bases from V and 3 from J; bases not matched to a gene: 3. Germline loops: CDR1 LGHNA, CDR2 YNFKEQ. The CDR3 here is CASSAGGETDTQYF. CDR3 in DNA: TGTGCCAGCAGCGCGGGGGGGGAAACAGATACGCAGTATTTT.

The V and J genes are TRBV6-5 and TRBJ2-1; D remains unclear. The CDR3 is 14 amino acids. Germline CDR1 and CDR2: MNHEY and SVGAGI. V gave up 4 bases and J gave up 2 bases, with 9 bases separating them. Written as DNA, the CDR3 is TGTGCCAGCAGTTTTATGCAGCCCTACAATGAGCAGTTCTTC. It codes for CASSFMQPYNEQFF.

The V call is TRBV5-6, the J call TRBJ2-1; D possibly corresponds to TRBD1 (7 bases). From germline, CDR1 is SGHDT and CDR2 YYEEEE. CDR3 length equals 15 residues. V lost 4 bases, J lost 5 bases, and 16 bases lay in between. The CDR3 reads CASSIWPRGDNEQFF. CDR3 in DNA: TGTGCCAGCAGCATCTGGCCCAGGGGGGACAATGAGCAGTTCTTC.

The chain couples TRBV30 to TRBJ1-1; D is unresolved. V lost 3 bases to trimming and J lost 2 bases, with 13 bases between them. The CDR3 is 14 residues long. Germline lookup yields CDR1 GTSNPN and CDR2 SVGIG (reference sequence). CDR3 amino acids: CAWSENGINTEAFF. The CDR3 region has the DNA TGTGCCTGGAGCGAGAACGGGATAAACACTGAAGCTTTCTTT. The whole variable domain, filled in from reference TRBV30 and TRBJ1-1, reads SQTIHQWPATLVQPVGSPLSLECTVEGTSNPNLYWYRQAAGRGLQLLFYSVGIGQISSEVPQNLSASRPQDRQFILSSKKLLLSDSGFYLCAWSENGINTEAFFGQGTRLTVV.

This clone was recorded once. The chain recombines TRBV29-1 with TRBJ2-1, with 11 bases that match TRBD2. V shed 6 bases and J 1 base; nucleotides not matched to a gene: 2. The CDR3 is made up of 14 amino acids. Germline V gene data show CDR1 as SQVTM and CDR2 as ANQGSEA. The CDR3 loop is CSVSSGGSYNEQFF. CDR3 nucleotide sequence: TGCAGCGTCTCTAGCGGGGGGTCCTACAATGAGCAGTTCTTC.

The V and J genes are TRBV6-5 and TRBJ2-5, with 7 bases lining up with TRBD1. With 3 bases clipped from V and 7 bases from J, the junction kept 14 bases outside the gene matches. The CDR3 length is 16 residues. Germline V gene sequence: CDR1 MNHEY, CDR2 SVGAGI. The CDR3 DNA reads as TGTGCCAGCAGTTATCGGGCAGGGGGTGTTTATGGGACCCAGTACTTC. Its protein is CASSYRAGGVYGTQYF.

The chain combines TRBV6-1 with TRBJ2-1; 10 positions agree with TRBD1. The V gene end was trimmed by 5 bases and the J gene end by 5 bases; junction bases not matched to a gene: 3. Germline V lookup: CDR1 MNHNS, CDR2 SASEGT. This CDR3 spans 14 amino acids. CDR3 nucleotide sequence: TGTGCCAGCAGTTGGACAGGGGGGAACAATGAGCAGTTCTTC. It encodes CASSWTGGNNEQFF.

The chain employs TRBV19 and TRBJ1-5; D is unresolved. The CDR3 sequence is 15 residues long. Trimming took 3 bases from V and 0 from J, leaving 9 bases between them. Germline assignment: CDR1 LNHDA and CDR2 SQIVND (reference sequence). The CDR3 DNA follows: TGTGCCAGTAGTATGGCTGAGTATAGCAATCAGCCCCAGCATTTT. Translating it yields CASSMAEYSNQPQHF.